These T cell receptor beta chains were read from a single sample in a study of graft-versus-host responses after intestinal transplantation. No cognate antigen is known for these TCRs. Clones were sequenced by immunoSEQ multiplex PCR, and TCRdb holds only the in-frame ones, with some missing. The sample contains fewer than 55,000 clones, approximately 95% of which appear only once. Specimen: unstimulated CD8+ T cells sorted from spleen or lymph node cells, collected before transplant. Every receptor here comes from a human donor who was the organ donor for an intestinal transplant. CDR3s leave out the opening cysteine and the closing phenylalanine or tryptophan. The size field is filled for only some rows; it gives once, few, many or a size class.

J,size,V,CDR3
TRBJ2-2,.,TRBV9,ASSESRDRDEGTGELF
TRBJ2-2,once,TRBV4-3,ASSQYDQRGSTGELF
TRBJ2-2,.,TRBV9,ASSVETAAGELF
TRBJ2-1,.,TRBV4-1,ASSQLAAAENNEQF
TRBJ1-2,.,TRBV27,ASSLSGFNGYT
TRBJ2-3,.,TRBV4-3,ASSQADRLAGVGQY
TRBJ2-5,.,TRBV5-4,ASSLGVEEETQY
TRBJ2-6,.,TRBV29-1,SVEDRAAGFAGANVLA
TRBJ2-1,once,TRBV4-3,ASSQEYRAYNEQF
TRBJ1-1,.,TRBV5-6,ASFLLRDRDEAF
TRBJ1-1,once,TRBV2,ASSDGGGQVPDEAF
TRBJ2-2,.,TRBV28,ASSLQAGGPRTGELF
TRBJ1-2,.,TRBV27,ASSLVGPYNGYT
TRBJ1-2,.,TRBV7-8,ASSLDGETGEGDGYT
TRBJ1-5,.,TRBV6-1,ASSEGEGVPHQPQH
TRBJ2-7,.,TRBV27,ASSPKTSAYEQY
TRBJ2-3,.,TRBV7-3,ASSLKVGTGSTDTQY
TRBJ2-3,.,TRBV11-2,ASSFGGGLTTDTQY
TRBJ2-3,.,TRBV28,ASSPYRDYEPSTDTQY
TRBJ1-1,.,TRBV28,ASSSGTSNTEAF
TRBJ2-5,.,TRBV28,ASSIQGAVVGETQY
TRBJ1-1,.,TRBV5-4,ASSLGRGNTEAF
TRBJ2-1,.,TRBV27,ASSWTSGGGDEQF
TRBJ1-1,.,TRBV7-9,ASSPTADWQTF
TRBJ2-1,.,TRBV27,ASSSTGWYEQF
TRBJ1-1,once,TRBV7-9,ASSPRTLMNTEAF
TRBJ2-7,once,TRBV11-3,ASSSRGAPYEQY
TRBJ1-1,.,TRBV7-2,ASSLAGRGALTEAF
TRBJ1-1,.,TRBV9,ASSALGGDTEAF
TRBJ1-5,.,TRBV21-1,ASSRREDGINQPQH
TRBJ2-3,.,TRBV9,ASSVDRQGEGTDTQY
TRBJ2-7,.,TRBV7-6,ASSLVGRGYEQY
TRBJ2-7,few,TRBV21-1,ASSKAITSGTYEQY
TRBJ1-5,.,TRBV4-1,ASSLAQGASNQPQH
TRBJ1-2,.,TRBV13,ASSLGGGGTYGYT
TRBJ2-1,once,TRBV5-1,ASTPGGSYNEQF
TRBJ2-7,.,TRBV4-1,ASSQEGESIRRQY
TRBJ1-1,.,TRBV2,ASKSPGDLDTEAF
TRBJ1-6,.,TRBV30,AWSVSRVALSSPLH
TRBJ1-5,.,TRBV27,ASSLRGMGQPQH
TRBJ2-7,.,TRBV4-1,ASSQGPEAYEQY
TRBJ2-1,.,TRBV30,AWSVYGDEQF
TRBJ2-6,.,TRBV11-3,ASSPGDGLGANVLT
TRBJ1-5,.,TRBV5-4,ASSLGTDTRQPQH
TRBJ1-1,.,TRBV19,ASTSRRLGFGDTEAF
TRBJ1-4,once,TRBV27,ASSLGGANEKLF
TRBJ1-4,.,TRBV11-2,ASSLGGEKLF
TRBJ1-2,.,TRBV6-5,ASSYSIQTYGYT
TRBJ2-3,once,TRBV28,ASSLPSGGSQADTQY
TRBJ2-1,.,TRBV5-4,ASSLDLISYNEQF
TRBJ1-1,.,TRBV13,ASSLRLTNTEAF
TRBJ2-7,.,TRBV27,ASRGIYEQY
TRBJ2-1,.,TRBV30,AWEGGGNEQF
TRBJ2-1,.,TRBV9,ASSPSRQGLYNEQF
TRBJ1-2,.,TRBV4-3,ASSQDGGMSYGYT
TRBJ1-1,.,TRBV11-2,ASSSGQGPDTEAF
TRBJ2-7,.,TRBV7-9,ASSPQGGREQY
TRBJ2-5,.,TRBV28,ASSLTRAQETQY
TRBJ1-5,.,TRBV2,ASSEGGWSNQPQH
TRBJ1-5,.,TRBV7-2,ASSPSGARGNQPQH